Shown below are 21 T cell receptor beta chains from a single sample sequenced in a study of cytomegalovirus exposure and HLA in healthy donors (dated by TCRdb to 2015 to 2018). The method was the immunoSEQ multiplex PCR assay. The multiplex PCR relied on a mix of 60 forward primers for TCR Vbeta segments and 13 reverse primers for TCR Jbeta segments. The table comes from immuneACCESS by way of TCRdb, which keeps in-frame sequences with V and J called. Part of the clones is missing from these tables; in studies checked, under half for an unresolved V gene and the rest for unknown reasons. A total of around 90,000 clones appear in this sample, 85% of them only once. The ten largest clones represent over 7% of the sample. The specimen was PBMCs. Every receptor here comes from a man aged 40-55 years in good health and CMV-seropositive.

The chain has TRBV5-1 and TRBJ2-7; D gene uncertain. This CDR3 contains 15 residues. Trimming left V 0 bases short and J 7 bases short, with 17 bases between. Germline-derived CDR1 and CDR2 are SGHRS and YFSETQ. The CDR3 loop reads CASSLVGDKNTEQYF. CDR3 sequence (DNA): TGCGCCAGCAGCTTGGTGGGTGACAAGAATACGGAGCAGTACTTC.

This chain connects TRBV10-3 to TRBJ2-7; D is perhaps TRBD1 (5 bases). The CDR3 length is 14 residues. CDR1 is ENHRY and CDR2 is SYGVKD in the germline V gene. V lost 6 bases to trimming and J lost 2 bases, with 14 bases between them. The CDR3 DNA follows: TGTGCCATCAGCGAAAAACAGGAGCCCTACGAGCAGTACTTC. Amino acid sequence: CAISEKQEPYEQYF.

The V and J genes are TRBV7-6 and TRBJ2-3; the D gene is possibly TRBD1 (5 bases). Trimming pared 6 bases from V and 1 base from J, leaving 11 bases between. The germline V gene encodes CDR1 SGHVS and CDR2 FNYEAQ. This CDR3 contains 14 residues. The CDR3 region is CASRPQGGTDTQYF. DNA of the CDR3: TGTGCCAGCAGGCCCCAGGGTGGCACAGATACGCAGTATTTT.

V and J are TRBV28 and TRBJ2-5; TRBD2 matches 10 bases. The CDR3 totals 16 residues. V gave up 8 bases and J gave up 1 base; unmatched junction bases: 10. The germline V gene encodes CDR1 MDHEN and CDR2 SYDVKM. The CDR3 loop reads CASRDPRTSGQETQYF. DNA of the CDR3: TGTGCCAGCCGGGACCCAAGGACTAGCGGCCAAGAGACCCAGTACTTC.

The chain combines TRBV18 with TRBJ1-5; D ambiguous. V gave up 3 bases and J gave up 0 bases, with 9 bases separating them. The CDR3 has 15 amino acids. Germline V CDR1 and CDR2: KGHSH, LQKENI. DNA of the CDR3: TGTGCCAGCTCACCGCGTGGTGATAGCAATCAGCCCCAGCATTTT. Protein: CASSPRGDSNQPQHF.

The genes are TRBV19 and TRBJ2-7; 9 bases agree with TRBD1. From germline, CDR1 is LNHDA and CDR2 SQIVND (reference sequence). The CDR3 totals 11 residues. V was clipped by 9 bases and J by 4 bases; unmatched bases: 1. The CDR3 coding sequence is TGTGCCAGCGGACAGGGGTACGAGCAGTACTTC. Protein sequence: CASGQGYEQYF.

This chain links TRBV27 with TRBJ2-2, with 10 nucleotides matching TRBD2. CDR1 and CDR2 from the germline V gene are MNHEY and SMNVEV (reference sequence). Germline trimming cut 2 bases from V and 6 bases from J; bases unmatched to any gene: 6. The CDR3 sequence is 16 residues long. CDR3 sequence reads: CASSLVAGGGAGELFF. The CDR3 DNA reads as TGTGCCAGCAGTTTAGTAGCGGGAGGTGGGGCCGGGGAGCTGTTTTTT.

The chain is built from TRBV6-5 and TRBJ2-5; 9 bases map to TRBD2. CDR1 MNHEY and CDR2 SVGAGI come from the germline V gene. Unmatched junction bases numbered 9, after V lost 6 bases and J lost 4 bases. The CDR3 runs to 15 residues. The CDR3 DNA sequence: TGTGCCAGCAGCCCTCTAGCGGGACTTGGAGAGACCCAGTACTTC. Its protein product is CASSPLAGLGETQYF.

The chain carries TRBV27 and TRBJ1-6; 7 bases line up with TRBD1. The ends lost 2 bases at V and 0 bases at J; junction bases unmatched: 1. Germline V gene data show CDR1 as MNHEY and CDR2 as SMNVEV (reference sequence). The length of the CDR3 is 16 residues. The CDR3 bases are TGTGCCAGCAGTTTAACAGGGGCCTCCTATAATTCACCCCTCCACTTT. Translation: CASSLTGASYNSPLHF.

In DNA, the CDR3 is TGTGCCAGCAGCGTAGCTCCCCAGGGGGGAGGCTACACCTTC. It is translated as CASSVAPQGGGYTF. The chain is built from TRBV9 and TRBJ1-2, with 7 bases that match TRBD1. V was clipped by 0 bases and J by 8 bases; unmatched bases: 7. Germline lookup yields CDR1 SGDLS and CDR2 YYNGEE. The CDR3 has 14 amino acids.

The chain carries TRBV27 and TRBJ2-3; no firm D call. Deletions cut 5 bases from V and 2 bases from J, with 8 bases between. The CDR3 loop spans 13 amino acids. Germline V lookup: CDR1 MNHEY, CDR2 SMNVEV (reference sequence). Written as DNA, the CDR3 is TGTGCCAGCAGTCCACACGTCACAGATACGCAGTATTTT. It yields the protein CASSPHVTDTQYF.

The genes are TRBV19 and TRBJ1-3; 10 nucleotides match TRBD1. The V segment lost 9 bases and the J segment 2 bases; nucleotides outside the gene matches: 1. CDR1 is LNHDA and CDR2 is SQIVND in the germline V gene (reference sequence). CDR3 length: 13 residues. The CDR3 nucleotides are TGTGCCAGCGGACAGGGGGCTGGAAACACCATATATTTT. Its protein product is CASGQGAGNTIYF.

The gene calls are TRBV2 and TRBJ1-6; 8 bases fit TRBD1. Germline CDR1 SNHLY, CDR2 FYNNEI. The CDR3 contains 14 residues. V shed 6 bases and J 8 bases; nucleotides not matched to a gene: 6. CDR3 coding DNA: TGTGCCAGCAGGGACAGGGAGTGGGATTCACCCCTCCACTTT. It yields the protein CASRDREWDSPLHF.

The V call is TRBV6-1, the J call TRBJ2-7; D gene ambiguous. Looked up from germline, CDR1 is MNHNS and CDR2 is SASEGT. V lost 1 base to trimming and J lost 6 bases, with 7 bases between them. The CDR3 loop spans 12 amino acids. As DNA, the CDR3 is TGTGCCAGCAGTGAAGTTACCGGCGAGCAGTACTTC. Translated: CASSEVTGEQYF.

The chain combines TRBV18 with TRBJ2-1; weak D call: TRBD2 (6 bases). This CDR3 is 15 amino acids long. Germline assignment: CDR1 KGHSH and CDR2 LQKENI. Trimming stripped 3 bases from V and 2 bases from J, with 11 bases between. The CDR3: CASSPGWGAYNEQFF. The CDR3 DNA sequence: TGTGCCAGCTCACCGGGGTGGGGGGCCTACAATGAGCAGTTCTTC. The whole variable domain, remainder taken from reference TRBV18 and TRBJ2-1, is NAGVMQNPRHLVRRRGQEARLRCSPMKGHSHVYWYRQLPEEGLKFMVYLQKENIIDESGMPKERFSAEFPKEGPSILRIQQVVRGDSAAYFCASSPGWGAYNEQFFGPGTRLTVL.

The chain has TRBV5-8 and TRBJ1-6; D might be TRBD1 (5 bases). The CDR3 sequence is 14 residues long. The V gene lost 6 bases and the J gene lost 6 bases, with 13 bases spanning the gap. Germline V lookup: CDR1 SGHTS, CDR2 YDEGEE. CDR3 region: CASNPDRSNSPLHF. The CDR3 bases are TGTGCCAGCAACCCTGACAGATCTAATTCACCCCTCCACTTT.

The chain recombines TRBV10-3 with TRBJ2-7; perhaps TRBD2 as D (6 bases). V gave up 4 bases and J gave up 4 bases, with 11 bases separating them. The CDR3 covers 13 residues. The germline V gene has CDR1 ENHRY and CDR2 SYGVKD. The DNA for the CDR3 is TGTGCCATCAGTGTAGGAGGGGAGTACGAGCAGTACTTC. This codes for CAISVGGEYEQYF.

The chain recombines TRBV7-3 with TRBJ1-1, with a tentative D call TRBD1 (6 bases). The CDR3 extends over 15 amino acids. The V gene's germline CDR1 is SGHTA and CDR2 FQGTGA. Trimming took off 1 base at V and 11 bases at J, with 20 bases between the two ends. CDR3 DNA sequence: TGTGCCAGCAGCTTAAAGGTGCGCAGGGGTGGTGGGGCTTTCTTT. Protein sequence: CASSLKVRRGGGAFF.

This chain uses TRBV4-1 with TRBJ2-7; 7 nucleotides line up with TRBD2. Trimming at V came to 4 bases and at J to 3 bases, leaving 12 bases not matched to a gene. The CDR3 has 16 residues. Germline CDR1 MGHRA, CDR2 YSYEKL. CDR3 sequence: CASSLEAASGYYEQYF. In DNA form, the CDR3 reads TGCGCCAGCAGCCTGGAGGCGGCTAGCGGATACTACGAGCAGTACTTC.

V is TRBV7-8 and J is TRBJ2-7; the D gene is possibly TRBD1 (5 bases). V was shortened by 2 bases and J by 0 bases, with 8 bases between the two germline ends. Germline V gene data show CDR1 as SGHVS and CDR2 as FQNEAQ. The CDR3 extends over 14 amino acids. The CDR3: CASSLSDSSYEQYF. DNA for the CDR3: TGTGCCAGCAGCTTAAGTGACAGCTCCTACGAGCAGTACTTC.

The CDR3 nucleotides read TGTGCCAGCAGTCGGACTAGCGGGAGGGCCGGCGGGGAGCTGTTTTTT. It encodes CASSRTSGRAGGELFF. V and J are TRBV2 and TRBJ2-2, with TRBD2 matching 15 bases. This CDR3 is 16 amino acids long. With V trimmed by 5 bases and J by 7 bases, 5 bases remained unmatched. From germline, CDR1 is SNHLY and CDR2 FYNNEI.